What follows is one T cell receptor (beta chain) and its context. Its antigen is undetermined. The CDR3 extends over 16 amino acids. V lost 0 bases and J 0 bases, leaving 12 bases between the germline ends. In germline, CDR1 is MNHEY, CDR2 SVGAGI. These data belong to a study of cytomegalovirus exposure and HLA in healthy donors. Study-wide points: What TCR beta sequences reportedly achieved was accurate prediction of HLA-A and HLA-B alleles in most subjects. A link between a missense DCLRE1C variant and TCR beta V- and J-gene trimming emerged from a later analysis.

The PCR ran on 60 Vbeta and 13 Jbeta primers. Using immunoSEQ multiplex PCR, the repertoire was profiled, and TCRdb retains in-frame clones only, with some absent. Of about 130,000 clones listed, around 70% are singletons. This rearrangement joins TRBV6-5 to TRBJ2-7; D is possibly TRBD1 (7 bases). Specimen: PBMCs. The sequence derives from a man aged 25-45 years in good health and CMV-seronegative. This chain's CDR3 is CASSYSEGAVSYEQYF. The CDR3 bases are TGTGCCAGCAGTTACTCGGAGGGGGCGGTCTCCTACGAGCAGTACTTC.